The 7 T cell receptor beta chains reported below all come from one sample, sequenced in a study of cytomegalovirus exposure and HLA in healthy donors. With 60 Vbeta and 13 Jbeta primers, the PCR was carried out. Clones were sequenced by immunoSEQ multiplex PCR, and TCRdb holds only the in-frame ones, with some missing. Of about 130,000 clones listed, 80% to 90% were seen once; the top ten hold approximately 2.6%. The material sequenced was PBMCs. Receptor source: a man between 45 and 60 years old in good health and CMV-seronegative.

V and J are TRBV5-6 and TRBJ2-1; 10 bases are a match to TRBD1. The germline gives CDR1 SGHDT, CDR2 YYEEEE. The junction had 12 bases not matched to a gene; V was cut back by 3 bases and J by 12 bases. The CDR3 has 15 residues. This CDR3 is CASSWGTGELVAQFF. The CDR3 DNA is TGTGCCAGCAGCTGGGGGACAGGGGAGCTTGTTGCGCAGTTCTTC.

This sequence joins TRBV27 and TRBJ2-7; 7 nucleotides match TRBD2. The length of the CDR3 is 14 residues. V lost 6 bases to trimming and J lost 2 bases; unmatched junction nucleotides: 7. From germline, CDR1 is MNHEY and CDR2 SMNVEV (reference sequence). CDR3 amino acids: CASSQGLNPYEQYF. In DNA form, the CDR3 reads TGTGCCAGCAGCCAGGGACTAAATCCCTACGAGCAGTACTTC.

The chain carries TRBV5-1 and TRBJ1-2, with 7 bases lining up with TRBD1. Looked up from germline, CDR1 is SGHRS and CDR2 is YFSETQ. V lost 7 bases, J lost 6 bases, and 9 bases stayed unmatched. The CDR3 extends over 13 amino acids. CDR3 DNA sequence: TGCGCCAGCGGCTCGGAGGGGGCGAATGGCTACACCTTC. This encodes CASGSEGANGYTF.

The J gene is TRBJ1-2, the V gene TRBV7-8, with D maybe TRBD1 (6 bases). CDR1 is SGHVS, CDR2 FQNEAQ, per germline. This CDR3 is built from 13 residues. Deletions cut 7 bases from V and 4 bases from J, with 13 bases between. Here the CDR3 reads CASTFQGSYGYTF. The CDR3 nucleotides are TGTGCCAGCACCTTCCAGGGGAGCTATGGCTACACCTTC. The full variable domain, rest sourced from reference TRBV7-8 and TRBJ1-2, is GAGVSQSPRYKVAKRGQDVALRCDPISGHVSLFWYQQALGQGPEFLTYFQNEAQLDKSGLPSDRFFAERPEGSVSTLKIQRTQQEDSAVYLCASTFQGSYGYTFGSGTRLTVV.

The chain couples TRBV6-6 to TRBJ1-1; 7 bases fit TRBD1. This CDR3 has 15 residues. The germline gives CDR1 MNHNY, CDR2 SVGAGI (reference sequence). The junction had 6 bases not matched to a gene; V was cut back by 3 bases and J by 2 bases. The CDR3 protein is CASSYQGGTNTEAFF. In DNA form, the CDR3 reads TGTGCCAGCAGTTATCAAGGGGGCACTAACACTGAAGCTTTCTTT.

The chain is built from TRBV11-3 and TRBJ2-7; TRBD1 agrees at 9 bases. The junction had 5 bases not matched to a gene; V was cut back by 6 bases and J by 2 bases. This CDR3 region has 14 residues. The germline gives CDR1 SGHNT, CDR2 YENEEA. The CDR3 sequence is CASSRRDRAYEQYF. CDR3 sequence (DNA): TGTGCCAGCAGTAGGAGGGACAGGGCCTACGAGCAGTACTTC.

J is TRBJ2-5 and V is TRBV5-1; no clear D. V lost 0 bases and J 0 bases, leaving 12 bases between the germline ends. Germline V lookup: CDR1 SGHRS, CDR2 YFSETQ. This CDR3 comprises 16 residues. CDR3 region: CASSLVLVPYQETQYF. The CDR3 DNA reads TGCGCCAGCAGCTTGGTCCTAGTACCGTACCAAGAGACCCAGTACTTC.